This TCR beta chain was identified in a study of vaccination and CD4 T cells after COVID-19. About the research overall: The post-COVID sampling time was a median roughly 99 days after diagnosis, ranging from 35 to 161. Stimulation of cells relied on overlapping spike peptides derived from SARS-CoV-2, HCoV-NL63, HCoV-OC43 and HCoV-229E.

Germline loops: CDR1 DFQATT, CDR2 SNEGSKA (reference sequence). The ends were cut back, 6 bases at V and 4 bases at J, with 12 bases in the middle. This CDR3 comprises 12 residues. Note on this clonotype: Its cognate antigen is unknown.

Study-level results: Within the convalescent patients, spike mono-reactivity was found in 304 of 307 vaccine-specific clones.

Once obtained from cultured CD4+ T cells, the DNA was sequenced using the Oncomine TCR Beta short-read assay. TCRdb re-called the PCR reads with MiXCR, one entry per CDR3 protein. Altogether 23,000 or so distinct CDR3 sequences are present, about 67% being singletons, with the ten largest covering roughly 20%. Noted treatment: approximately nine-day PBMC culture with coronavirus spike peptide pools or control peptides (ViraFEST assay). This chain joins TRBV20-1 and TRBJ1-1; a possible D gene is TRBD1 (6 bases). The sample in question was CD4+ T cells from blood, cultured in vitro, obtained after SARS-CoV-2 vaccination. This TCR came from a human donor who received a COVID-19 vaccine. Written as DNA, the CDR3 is TGCAGTGCGGGTACAGGGTCCACTGAAGCTTTCTTT. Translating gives CSAGTGSTEAFF.